The 4 T cell receptor beta chains given below trace back to one sample, sequenced in a study of blood T cell repertoires in COVID-19. Method: immunoSEQ multiplex PCR; TCRdb's copy keeps in-frame clones and lacks some. The data hold about 47,000 clones, with roughly 90% observed a single time. Source material: peripheral blood. The receptors were sampled from an elderly man with active or convalescent COVID-19.

The chain links TRBV29-1 to TRBJ1-1; 7 bases are shared with TRBD1. Germline-derived CDR1 and CDR2 are SQVTM and ANQGSEA. The CDR3 loop spans 12 amino acids. V was pared by 7 bases and J by 0 bases, with 2 bases of the junction left unmatched. CDR3 DNA sequence: TGCAGCGGCGGACAGGTGAACACTGAAGCTTTCTTT. Translated, it gives CSGGQVNTEAFF. The complete variable domain, with remaining parts taken from reference TRBV29-1 and TRBJ1-1, reads SAVISQKPSRDICQRGTSLTIQCQVDSQVTMMFWYRQQPGQSLTLIATANQGSEATYESGFVIDKFPISRPNLTFSTLTVSNMSPEDSSIYLCSGGQVNTEAFFGQGTRLTVV.

The chain combines TRBV5-4 with TRBJ1-2, with a possible D match to TRBD1 (6 bases). In germline, CDR1 is SGHNT, CDR2 YYREEE (reference sequence). V gave up 3 bases and J gave up 4 bases, with 10 bases separating them. The CDR3 loop spans 13 amino acids. DNA of the CDR3: TGTGCCAGCAGCTCACAGGGCATCTATGGCTACACCTTC. The encoded protein is CASSSQGIYGYTF. The whole variable domain, filled in from reference TRBV5-4 and TRBJ1-2, reads ETGVTQSPTHLIKTRGQQVTLRCSSQSGHNTVSWYQQALGQGPQFIFQYYREEENGRGNFPPRFSGLQFPNYSSELNVNALELDDSALYLCASSSQGIYGYTFGSGTRLTVV.

This clone has just one count. This chain uses TRBV28 with TRBJ2-7; D may be TRBD2 (5 bases). V gave up 7 bases and J gave up 7 bases, with 20 bases separating them. The CDR3 sequence is 14 residues long. The germline V gene encodes CDR1 MDHEN and CDR2 SYDVKM. The CDR3 nucleotides are TGTGCCAGCATAGTACGGACTGGAGAATGGGAGCAGTACTTC. The encoded protein is CASIVRTGEWEQYF.

The V and J genes are TRBV3-1 (or the pseudogene TRBV3-2) and TRBJ1-5, with D perhaps matching TRBD1 (5 bases). The CDR3 consists of 18 residues. With 7 bases removed from V and 0 bases from J, the gap between germline ends came to 22 bases. In germline, CDR1 is LGHDT, CDR2 YNNKEL (reference sequence). The CDR3: CASNRQGMVNCSNQPQHF. The CDR3 DNA is TGTGCCAGCAACCGGCAGGGCATGGTCAATTGTAGCAATCAGCCCCAGCATTTT.